The 31 T cell receptor beta chains presented below share a single source sample, sequenced in a study of blood T cell repertoires in COVID-19. Repertoires were generated with immunoSEQ multiplex PCR, while TCRdb's copy carries only in-frame clones and drops some. Here the sample spans tens of thousands of clones, 91% being singletons. Material: peripheral blood. These receptors all come from a human donor in a cohort sampled during active COVID-19.

V gene TRBV5-1 combines with J gene TRBJ2-3, with a tentative D call TRBD1 (5 bases). Germline V gene data show CDR1 as SGHRS and CDR2 as YFSETQ. The CDR3 extends over 13 amino acids. Trimming removed 6 bases from V and 1 base from J, with 9 bases in between. In nucleotides, the CDR3 is TGCGCCAGCACTCAAGGGGGCACAGATACGCAGTATTTT. Encoded protein: CASTQGGTDTQYF.

This chain joins TRBV29-1 and TRBJ2-5, with 8 bases fitting TRBD2. This CDR3 is built from 14 residues. Trimming removed 7 bases from V and 5 bases from J; junction bases left unmatched: 12. Germline lookup yields CDR1 SQVTM and CDR2 ANQGSEA. CDR3 nucleotide sequence: TGCAGCGCCCTAGGGGGGACTAGACAGGAGACCCAGTACTTC. Its translation: CSALGGTRQETQYF. Looking up the rest from reference TRBV29-1 and TRBJ2-5 gives the full variable domain: SAVISQKPSRDICQRGTSLTIQCQVDSQVTMMFWYRQQPGQSLTLIATANQGSEATYESGFVIDKFPISRPNLTFSTLTVSNMSPEDSSIYLCSALGGTRQETQYFGPGTRLLVL.

This chain uses TRBV10-3 with TRBJ2-1, with D tentatively TRBD2 (6 bases). From germline, CDR1 is ENHRY and CDR2 SYGVKD. The CDR3 sequence is 15 residues long. Trimming removed 2 bases at V and 2 bases at J, with 10 bases between. CDR3 DNA sequence: TGTGCCATCAGTGAGCACGGGAGAACCTACAATGAGCAGTTCTTC. Its translation: CAISEHGRTYNEQFF.

The chain is built from TRBV27 and TRBJ2-7, with D tentatively TRBD2 (5 bases). The CDR3 has 13 residues. V dropped 8 bases and J dropped 8 bases, with 19 bases sitting between them. Per the germline V gene, CDR1 is MNHEY and CDR2 is SMNVEV (reference sequence). The CDR3 DNA reads TGTGCCAGCTCCACGCCGGGAATTAGGCAGCAGTACTTC. Its translation: CASSTPGIRQQYF.

The chain carries TRBV18 and TRBJ2-3; 8 positions agree with TRBD1. The V gene's germline CDR1 is KGHSH and CDR2 LQKENI. The J segment lost 1 base and the V segment lost 4 bases, leaving 4 bases of the junction unmatched. This CDR3 is 15 amino acids long. The CDR3 DNA follows: TGTGCCAGCTCACAAGGACAGGGTGGCACAGATACGCAGTATTTT. Translation: CASSQGQGGTDTQYF.

The chain combines TRBV3-1 (or the pseudogene TRBV3-2) with TRBJ2-5; no reliable D call. The CDR3 sequence is 15 residues long. Germline CDR1 is LGHDT and CDR2 is YNNKEL (reference sequence). With 2 bases removed from V and 1 base from J, the gap between germline ends came to 11 bases. CDR3 region: CASSQWQPSQETQYF. The CDR3 nucleotides read TGTGCCAGCAGCCAATGGCAGCCTAGCCAAGAGACCCAGTACTTC.

The chain uses TRBV28 and TRBJ2-3; the match to TRBD2 covers 9 bases. Per germline, CDR1 MDHEN and CDR2 SYDVKM. Trimming took 4 bases from V and 2 from J; bases not matched to a gene: 7. This CDR3 region has 16 residues. Here the CDR3 reads CASSSRLAETTDTQYF. The CDR3, as DNA: TGTGCCAGCAGTTCCCGACTAGCGGAGACCACAGATACGCAGTATTTT.

The chain has TRBV20-1 and TRBJ1-1; D remains ambiguous. The CDR3 extends over 11 amino acids. Trimming took 6 bases from V and 7 from J, leaving 12 bases between them. Germline V gene sequence: CDR1 DFQATT, CDR2 SNEGSKA (reference sequence). Written as DNA, the CDR3 is TGCAGTGCCCCCCCCCGGGGTGAAGCTTTCTTT. As protein: CSAPPRGEAFF.

This chain links TRBV19 with TRBJ1-5; TRBD1 matches at 9 bases. This CDR3 is 16 amino acids long. Germline V gene data show CDR1 as LNHDA and CDR2 as SQIVND (reference sequence). V lost 5 bases to trimming and J lost 3 bases; unmatched junction nucleotides: 8. The CDR3 DNA sequence: TGTGCCAGTAGTCTTGGACAGGGGTATGCCAATCAGCCCCAGCATTTT. Its protein is CASSLGQGYANQPQHF.

This clone was detected only a few times. The rearrangement links TRBV4-3 to TRBJ1-2; a weak D match, TRBD1 (6 bases). The CDR3 contains 14 residues. V was cut by 1 base and J by 5 bases, with 11 bases left in between. Germline assignment: CDR1 LGHNA and CDR2 YSLEER. Written as DNA, the CDR3 is TGCGCCAGCAGCCAAGTCGGGGACACGTATGGCTACACCTTC. Translating it yields CASSQVGDTYGYTF.

V usage is TRBV6-6 and J usage is TRBJ1-5; D is undetermined. Per the germline V gene, CDR1 is MNHNY and CDR2 is SVGAGI (reference sequence). The CDR3 is 16 amino acids. V lost 0 bases and J 2 bases, leaving 11 bases between the germline ends. The CDR3 DNA sequence: TGTGCCAGCAGTTACTCTTCGAACGGGGGCAATCAGCCCCAGCATTTT. This gives the protein CASSYSSNGGNQPQHF.

V and J are TRBV29-1 and TRBJ1-4; possibly TRBD1 for D (5 bases). CDR3 size: 12 residues. CDR1 is SQVTM, CDR2 ANQGSEA, per germline. Trimming left V 7 bases short and J 5 bases short, with 11 bases between. The CDR3 DNA reads as TGCAGCGGTAAGGCAGGGAATGAAAAACTGTTTTTT. Amino acids: CSGKAGNEKLFF.

This chain connects TRBV28 to TRBJ1-5, with 7 bases aligning to TRBD1. The ends lost 7 bases at V and 3 bases at J; junction bases unmatched: 6. There are 14 residues in the CDR3. Germline CDR1 MDHEN, CDR2 SYDVKM. The CDR3 coding sequence is TGTGCCAGCACCCGAGGACAGGTCAATCAGCCCCAGCATTTT. Translating gives CASTRGQVNQPQHF.

The CDR3 DNA sequence: TGTGCCACCTCCCTGGAGAGCAGCTACAATGAGCAGTTCTTC. Protein product: CATSLESSYNEQFF. This rearrangement joins TRBV19 to TRBJ2-1; D uncertain. Trimming removed 10 bases at V and 3 bases at J, with 16 bases between. Germline V CDR1 and CDR2: LNHDA, SQIVND (reference sequence). The CDR3 sequence is 14 residues long.

This chain uses TRBV10-1 with TRBJ1-3; no definite D call. Trimming removed 2 bases from V and 0 bases from J, with 5 bases in between. CDR1 is WNHNN and CDR2 is SYGVQD in the germline V gene (reference sequence). There are 14 residues in the CDR3. The CDR3 bases are TGCGCCAGCAGTGAGACGGGCTCTGGAAACACCATATATTTT. As protein: CASSETGSGNTIYF.

This clone was recorded once. The V and J genes are TRBV7-9 and TRBJ1-2; no clear D. The germline CDR1 and CDR2 sequences are SEHNR and FQNEAQ (reference sequence). With 4 bases removed from V and 4 bases from J, the gap between germline ends came to 13 bases. The length of the CDR3 is 14 residues. CDR3: CASSSWEGSYGYTF. The CDR3 DNA reads as TGTGCCAGCAGCTCATGGGAGGGATCCTATGGCTACACCTTC. Variable domain in full (rest from reference TRBV7-9 and TRBJ1-2): DTGVSQNPRHKITKRGQNVTFRCDPISEHNRLYWYRQTLGQGPEFLTYFQNEAQLEKSRLLSDRFSAERPKGSFSTLEIQRTEQGDSAMYLCASSSWEGSYGYTFGSGTRLTVV.

J is TRBJ1-2 and V is TRBV6-5; TRBD1 matches at 9 bases. CDR1 and CDR2 from the germline V gene are MNHEY and SVGAGI. With 6 bases clipped from V and 1 base from J, the junction kept 6 bases outside the gene matches. This CDR3 has 15 residues. The CDR3 sequence: CASSRRDRDNYGYTF. DNA of the CDR3: TGTGCCAGCAGCCGACGGGACAGGGATAACTATGGCTACACCTTC.

The CDR3 nucleotides are TGTGCCAGCAGCTTCTCGGGGGGCCTTAGGACCCAGTACTTC. Amino acids: CASSFSGGLRTQYF. The chain has TRBV7-2 and TRBJ2-5, with D possibly being TRBD2 (7 bases). Germline CDR1 is SGHTA and CDR2 is FQGNSA. The CDR3 totals 14 residues. V was clipped by 3 bases and J by 7 bases, with 15 bases between them.

The chain joins TRBV28 to TRBJ2-7, with D possibly matching TRBD1 (5 bases). Trimming removed 6 bases from V and 2 bases from J, with 20 bases in between. Looked up from germline, CDR1 is MDHEN and CDR2 is SYDVKM. This CDR3 is built from 16 residues. CDR3 DNA sequence: TGTGCCAGCAGCTACTACCAGGGAATCAGTCCCTACGAGCAGTACTTC. Protein: CASSYYQGISPYEQYF.

V and J are TRBV5-1 and TRBJ2-3; 12 bases agree with TRBD2. The V gene's germline CDR1 is SGHRS and CDR2 YFSETQ. Trimming took 4 bases from V and 4 from J; bases not matched to a gene: 7. The CDR3 has 16 amino acids. The CDR3 sequence: CASSTGLAGSSDTQYF. The DNA of the CDR3 is TGCGCCAGCAGCACTGGACTAGCGGGAAGCTCAGATACGCAGTATTTT.

V usage is TRBV5-1 and J usage is TRBJ1-5; D is unresolved. The CDR3 is 14 amino acids. Per germline, CDR1 SGHRS and CDR2 YFSETQ. Trimming pared 3 bases from V and 1 base from J, leaving 8 bases between. The CDR3 sequence is CASSSGFSNQPQHF. The CDR3 DNA reads TGCGCCAGCAGCTCGGGGTTCAGCAATCAGCCCCAGCATTTT. The variable domain in full, with the rest retrieved from reference TRBV5-1 and TRBJ1-5, is KAGVTQTPRYLIKTRGQQVTLSCSPISGHRSVSWYQQTPGQGLQFLFEYFSETQRNKGNFPGRFSGRQFSNSRSEMNVSTLELGDSALYLCASSSGFSNQPQHFGDGTRLSIL.

The chain joins TRBV27 to TRBJ2-4; TRBD1 matches 7 bases. The V and J ends lost 6 bases and 6 bases, in that order; junction bases with no gene match: 8. The length of the CDR3 is 14 residues. Germline-derived CDR1 and CDR2 are MNHEY and SMNVEV (reference sequence). In DNA, the CDR3 is TGTGCCAGCAGACAGGGGTGGCCAGGAAACATTCAGTACTTC. Residues: CASRQGWPGNIQYF.

The chain links TRBV27 to TRBJ2-7; D unclear. This CDR3 is built from 13 residues. The germline V and J ends were trimmed by 3 bases and 4 bases, with 10 bases remaining between them. The germline gives CDR1 MNHEY, CDR2 SMNVEV (reference sequence). The CDR3 coding sequence is TGTGCCAGCAGTTTCTTGGGCTCTTACGAGCAGTACTTC. Protein: CASSFLGSYEQYF.

The chain joins TRBV18 to TRBJ2-3; D remains ambiguous. V shed 5 bases and J shed 1 base, with 7 bases lying between them. Germline V CDR1 and CDR2: KGHSH, LQKENI. This CDR3 has 13 amino acids. This CDR3 reads CASSELGTDTQYF. The DNA for the CDR3 is TGTGCCAGCTCAGAACTCGGCACAGATACGCAGTATTTT.

V and J are TRBV6-6 and TRBJ2-1; 7 nucleotides align to TRBD2. The trim removed 8 bases at V and 5 bases at J, leaving 3 bases unmatched. The V gene's germline CDR1 is MNHNY and CDR2 SVGAGI (reference sequence). This CDR3 comprises 12 residues. The CDR3 region is CASRLADNEQFF. The CDR3 coding sequence is TGTGCCAGCCGGCTAGCGGACAATGAGCAGTTCTTC.

The V and J genes are TRBV6-5 and TRBJ2-7; 8 bases are shared with TRBD1. Germline V CDR1 and CDR2: MNHEY, SVGAGI. This CDR3 is 15 amino acids long. The V and J ends lost 7 bases and 1 base, in that order; junction bases with no gene match: 9. Here the CDR3 reads CASTKGDRRSYEQYF. The CDR3 DNA sequence: TGTGCCAGCACCAAAGGGGACAGGAGGTCCTACGAGCAGTACTTC.

CDR3 DNA sequence: TGTGCCAGCAGCCCGGGAATTAGCGGCGGGGGGTACGAGCAGTACTTC. It is translated as CASSPGISGGGYEQYF. V and J are TRBV3-1 (or the pseudogene TRBV3-2) and TRBJ2-7, with 8 bases that match TRBD2. Germline V CDR1 and CDR2: LGHDT, YNNKEL (reference sequence). The CDR3 totals 16 residues. Trimming at V came to 4 bases and at J to 4 bases, leaving 12 bases not matched to a gene.

V usage is TRBV19 and J usage is TRBJ2-7; the D gene is possibly TRBD2 (5 bases). The germline V gene has CDR1 LNHDA and CDR2 SQIVND (reference sequence). CDR3 length: 13 amino acids. V lost 3 bases to trimming and J lost 2 bases, with 8 bases between them. CDR3 DNA: TGTGCCAGTAGTATGGGAGAAACCTACGAGCAGTACTTC. It translates to CASSMGETYEQYF. Variable domain in full (rest from reference TRBV19 and TRBJ2-7): DGGITQSPKYLFRKEGQNVTLSCEQNLNHDAMYWYRQDPGQGLRLIYYSQIVNDFQKGDIAEGYSVSREKKESFPLTVTSAQKNPTAFYLCASSMGETYEQYFGPGTRLTVT.

The rearrangement links TRBV28 to TRBJ2-1; possibly TRBD2 for D (7 bases). Between the trimmed V and J ends, which lost 3 bases and 2 bases, there was a span of 11 bases. CDR1 is MDHEN and CDR2 is SYDVKM in the germline V gene. CDR3 length equals 15 residues. For the CDR3, the DNA is TGTGCCAGCAGTTTCTCGGGGGGCACCTACAATGAGCAGTTCTTC. Translating gives CASSFSGGTYNEQFF.

V gene TRBV15 combines with J gene TRBJ2-7; D is possibly TRBD2 (5 bases). Deletions cut 0 bases from V and 2 bases from J, with 11 bases between. Germline loops: CDR1 LNHNV, CDR2 YYDKDF (reference sequence). CDR3 length equals 15 residues. CDR3 in DNA: TGTGCCACCAGCAGAGAAAGCGGCTACCCCTACGAGCAGTACTTC. Its protein product is CATSRESGYPYEQYF.

The chain joins TRBV28 to TRBJ1-2, with TRBD1 identical over 9 bases. Germline values: CDR1 MDHEN, CDR2 SYDVKM. This CDR3 has 15 residues. V shed 5 bases, J shed 4 bases, and the junction held 8 bases outside the gene matches. CDR3 amino acids: CASSPRGTGIYGYTF. In DNA, the CDR3 is TGTGCCAGCAGTCCAAGAGGGACAGGGATCTATGGCTACACCTTC.